The T cell receptor beta chain described here comes from a study of T cell repertoires in cytomegalovirus infection (dated by TCRdb to between 2018 and 2020). Regarding the complete study: The peptide stimulations were aimed at well-studied HLA-B-restricted epitopes as well as recently identified HLA-C-restricted CMV epitopes, whose presentation resists viral immunomodulation. Donor HLA type was relevant to the analysis, as public TCR beta signatures indicated carriage of CMV infection together with the matching HLA type.

What the research found in general, with its limitations: The ex vivo response was dominated by HLA-C-restricted CMV-specific TCR beta clonotypes, and the single most frequent clonotype in two of eight donors was supplied by these HLA-C-restricted clonotypes. In both this cohort and an independent roughly 350-donor cohort, the cumulative frequency of public TCR beta family members distinguished carriers of CMV infection plus the relevant HLA type.

The label giving this sample's treatment or condition can be read as: in vitro stimulation with specific CMV peptide epitopes to enrich CMV-specific T cells. The run used an Illumina HiSeq 1500. The public reads were reanalyzed by TCRdb: fastp trimming at Q25, MiXCR alignment, in-frame beta chains only. Entries are consolidated by CDR3 protein sequence, retaining the most common genes and DNA. The sample table shows around 900,000 distinct CDR3 sequences, and around a third are seen once. About 14% of the sample is in the top ten clones. Comments on this clonotype: Its cognate antigen has yet to be identified. The record has no base qualities; no much larger clone is one base away.

The CDR3, cysteine through phenylalanine, is 14 amino acids long. Only the CDR3 portion is preserved as DNA: 42 bases, with reading frame beginning at the first base. Between the V and J ends, shortened by 4 bases and 8 bases respectively, the junction contains 17 bases. The CDR1 and CDR2 encoded by the germline V gene are MGHDK and SYGVNS. The clonotype originates from a human donor in good health (CMV status not recorded). Some clones in this sample may be carry-over from other donors' samples. The material was cultured CD8+ T cells from PBMCs, obtained from culture after CMV antigen stimulation. Recombination linked TRBV25-1 to TRBJ1-1, with the D gene too uncertain to name. The CDR3 loop reads CASSGPGLPAEAFF. The bases are TGTGCCAGCAGTGGCCCAGGATTGCCAGCCGAAGCTTTCTTT.